This is a list of T cell receptor beta chains from one sample in a study of blood T cell repertoires in COVID-19. The assay was immunoSEQ multiplex PCR, and TCRdb's table has in-frame clones only and misses some. Among around 270,000 clones listed, roughly 86% were seen once. The sequenced sample consisted of peripheral blood. The source of these receptors is a woman aged 45 to 65 with acute or convalescent COVID-19. Both conserved end residues are part of each CDR3. The D gene is left open where the match is weak. Size tells how often a clone was seen (once, few, many) or the class of an expanded clone, and some rows leave it out.

V gene,J gene,clone size,D gene,CDR3 DNA,CDR3 protein
TRBV3-1/TRBV3-2,TRBJ1-1,-,-,TGTGCCAGCAGCCCGAAATACAGGGAAATCGGGGCTGAAGCTTTCTTT,CASSPKYREIGAEAFF
TRBV3-1/TRBV3-2,TRBJ2-7,-,TRBD1,TGTGCCAGCAGCCATTTGCAAGGGGGCAAGCAGTACTTC,CASSHLQGGKQYF
TRBV7-2,TRBJ1-6,-,TRBD1,TGTGCCAGCAGCTTCCTGACAGGGCGGAGTTCACCCCTCCACTTT,CASSFLTGRSSPLHF
TRBV2,TRBJ1-1,-,TRBD1,TGTGCCAGCGGTAGGGACAGGGCGAACACTGAAGCTTTCTTT,CASGRDRANTEAFF
TRBV6-1,TRBJ2-7,-,-,TGTGCCAGCAGTGAAGCGGGGTCGGACTTCTACGAGCAGTACTTC,CASSEAGSDFYEQYF
TRBV10-3,TRBJ2-7,-,-,TGTGCCATCAGTGAGCTGGAGGGGACGGGTTATGAGCAGTACTTC,CAISELEGTGYEQYF
TRBV7-2,TRBJ1-2,-,-,TGTGCCAGCAGCTTAGAAGGGTCGGGGGGGGTAGATGGCTACACCTTC,CASSLEGSGGVDGYTF
TRBV19,TRBJ1-3,-,-,TGTGCCAGTAGTCGTCAACCGGGAACTGCTGGAAACACCATATATTTT,CASSRQPGTAGNTIYF
TRBV19,TRBJ1-2,-,-,TGTGCCAGTAACTCTGGCGGCAACCCCACTAACTATGGCTACACCTTC,CASNSGGNPTNYGYTF
TRBV6-6,TRBJ2-1,-,TRBD2,TGTGCCAGCAGTTACTCAGGCCTAGCGGGAAACAATGAGCAGTTCTTC,CASSYSGLAGNNEQFF
TRBV5-1,TRBJ2-2,-,TRBD2,TGCGCCAGCAAGGACAGGGCGTCACTAGCGGGAGTCACCGGGGAGCTGTTTTTT,CASKDRASLAGVTGELFF
TRBV6-5,TRBJ1-2,-,-,TGTGCCAGCAGTCCCATAAAGCCCGACTATGGCTACACCTTC,CASSPIKPDYGYTF
TRBV9,TRBJ1-2,-,TRBD1,TGTGCCAGCAGCGTAGGACAGGGTTTTTCTGGCTACACCTTC,CASSVGQGFSGYTF
TRBV5-1,TRBJ2-1,-,TRBD2,TGCGCCAGCAGCTTGGCCGCTAGCGGGAATAACAATGAGCAGTTCTTC,CASSLAASGNNNEQFF
TRBV9,TRBJ1-1,few,TRBD1,TGTGCCAGCAGCGTAGGTGGGACAGGGCAGAACACTGAAGCTTTCTTT,CASSVGGTGQNTEAFF
TRBV28,TRBJ1-5,few,-,TGTGCCAGCAGTGTGAGGCCATTGGGTCAGCCCCAGCATTTT,CASSVRPLGQPQHF
TRBV19,TRBJ1-1,few,-,TGTGCCAGTAGTTTAAAAAACACTGAAGCTTTCTTT,CASSLKNTEAFF
TRBV3-1/TRBV3-2,TRBJ2-7,once,TRBD1,TGTGCCAGCAGCACGGTACAGACAGGGTTCTACGAGCAGTACTTC,CASSTVQTGFYEQYF
TRBV5-1,TRBJ2-5,-,TRBD1,TGCGCCAGCAGCGAGCCGAGACAGGGGGCAGAGACCCAGTACTTC,CASSEPRQGAETQYF